This T cell receptor beta chain was sequenced during a study of blood T cells in healthy people across ages. Study outcomes and limitations: A roughly linear age-dependent decrease characterized TCR beta diversity per million T cells. The long-lived group displayed more naive CD4+ cells, plus higher diversity, than the aged donors did.

Concerning this clonotype: Its antigen is as yet unknown.

The germline CDR1 and CDR2 sequences are KGHDR and SFDVKD. The CDR3 is 14 amino acids. Germline trimming cut 7 bases from V and 1 base from J; bases unmatched to any gene: 5. A second PCR, run for about 7 to 12 cycles, used a sample-barcoded 5' primer plus a J-beta primer mix. Sequencing recovered at least 2.5 million CDR3-containing paired-end reads from each sample. TCRdb processed the 5' RACE reads anew with MiXCR; each CDR3 protein has one entry. This sample yields some 1.8 million distinct CDR3 sequences, of which roughly two fifths are seen a single time; about 21% belongs to the top ten. At least 6 million PBMCs were isolated per sample.

The chain has TRBV24-1 and TRBJ1-1; 7 bases match TRBD1. This TCR was recovered from a human donor in good health. The sample comprised blood. CDR3 sequence reads: CATRGDSRNTEAFF. The DNA for the CDR3 is TGTGCCACCAGGGGGGACAGCCGGAACACTGAAGCTTTCTTT.